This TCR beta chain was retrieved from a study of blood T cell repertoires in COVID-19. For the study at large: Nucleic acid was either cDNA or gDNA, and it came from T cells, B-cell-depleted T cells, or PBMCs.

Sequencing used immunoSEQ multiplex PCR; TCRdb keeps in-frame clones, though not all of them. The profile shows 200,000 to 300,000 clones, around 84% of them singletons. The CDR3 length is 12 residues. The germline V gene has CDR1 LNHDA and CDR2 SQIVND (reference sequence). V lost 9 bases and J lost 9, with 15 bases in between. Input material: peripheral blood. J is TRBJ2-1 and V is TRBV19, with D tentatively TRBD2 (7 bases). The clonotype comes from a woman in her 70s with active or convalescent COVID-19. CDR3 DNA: TGTGCCAGCCCAAGGGGGGGAGGTGAGCAGTTCTTC. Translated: CASPRGGGEQFF.